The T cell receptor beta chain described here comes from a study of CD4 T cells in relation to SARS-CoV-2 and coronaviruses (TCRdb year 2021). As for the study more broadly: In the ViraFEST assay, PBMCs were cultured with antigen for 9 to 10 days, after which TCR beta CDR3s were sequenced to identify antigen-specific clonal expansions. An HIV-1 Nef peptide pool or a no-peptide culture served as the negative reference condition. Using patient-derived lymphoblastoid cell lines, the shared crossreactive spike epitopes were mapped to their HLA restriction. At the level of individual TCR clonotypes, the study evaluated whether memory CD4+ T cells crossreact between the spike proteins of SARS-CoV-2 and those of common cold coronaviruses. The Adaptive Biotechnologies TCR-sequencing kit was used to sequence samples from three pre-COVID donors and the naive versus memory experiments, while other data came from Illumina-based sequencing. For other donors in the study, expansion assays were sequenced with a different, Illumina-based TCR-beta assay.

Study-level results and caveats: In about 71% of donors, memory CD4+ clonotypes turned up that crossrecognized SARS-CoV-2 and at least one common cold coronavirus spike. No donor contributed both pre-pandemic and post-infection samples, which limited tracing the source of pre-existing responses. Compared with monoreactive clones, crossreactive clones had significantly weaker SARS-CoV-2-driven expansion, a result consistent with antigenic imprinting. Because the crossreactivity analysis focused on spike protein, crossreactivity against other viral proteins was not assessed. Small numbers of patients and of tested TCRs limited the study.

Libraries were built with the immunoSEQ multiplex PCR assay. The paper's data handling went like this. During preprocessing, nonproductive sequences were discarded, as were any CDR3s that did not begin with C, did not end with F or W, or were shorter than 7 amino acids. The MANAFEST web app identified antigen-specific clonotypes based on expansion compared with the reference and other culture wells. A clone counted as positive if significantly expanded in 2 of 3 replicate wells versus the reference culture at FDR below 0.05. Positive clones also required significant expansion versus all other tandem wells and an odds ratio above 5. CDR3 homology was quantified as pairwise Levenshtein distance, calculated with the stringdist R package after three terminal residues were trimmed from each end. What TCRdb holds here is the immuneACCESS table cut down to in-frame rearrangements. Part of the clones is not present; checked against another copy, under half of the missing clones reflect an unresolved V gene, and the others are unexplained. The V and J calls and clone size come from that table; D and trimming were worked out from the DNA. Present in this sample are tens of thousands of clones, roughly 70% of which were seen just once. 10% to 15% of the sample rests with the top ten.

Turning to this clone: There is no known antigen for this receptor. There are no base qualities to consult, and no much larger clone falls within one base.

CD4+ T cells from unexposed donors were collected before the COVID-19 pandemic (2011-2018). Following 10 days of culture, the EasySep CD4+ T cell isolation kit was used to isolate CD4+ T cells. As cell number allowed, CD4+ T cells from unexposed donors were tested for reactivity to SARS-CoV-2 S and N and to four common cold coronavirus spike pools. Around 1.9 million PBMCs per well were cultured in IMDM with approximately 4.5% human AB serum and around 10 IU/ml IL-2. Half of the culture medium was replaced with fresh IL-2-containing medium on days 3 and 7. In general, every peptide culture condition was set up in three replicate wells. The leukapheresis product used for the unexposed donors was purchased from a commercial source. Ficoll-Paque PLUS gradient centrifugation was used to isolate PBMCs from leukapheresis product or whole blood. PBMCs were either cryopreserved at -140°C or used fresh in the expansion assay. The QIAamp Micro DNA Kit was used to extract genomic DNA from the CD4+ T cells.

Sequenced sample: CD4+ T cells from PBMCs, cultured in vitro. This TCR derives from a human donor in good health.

The sequence in DNA is TGCGCCAGCAGCATTGACGGGGCAGGGGAGCGTGTGGGTGAAAAACTGTTTTTT. Its protein reads: CASSIDGAGERVGEKLFF. The chain uses TRBV5-1 and TRBJ1-4; the D gene is perhaps TRBD1, from 6 matching bases. The CDR3 sequence holds 18 residues, the cysteine and phenylalanine included. Only the CDR3 part of the read is kept: 54 bases, read in frame from the first base. The germline ends are 26 bases apart after V is trimmed by 4 bases and J by 7 bases. Per the germline V gene, SGHRS is the CDR1 and YFSETQ is the CDR2.